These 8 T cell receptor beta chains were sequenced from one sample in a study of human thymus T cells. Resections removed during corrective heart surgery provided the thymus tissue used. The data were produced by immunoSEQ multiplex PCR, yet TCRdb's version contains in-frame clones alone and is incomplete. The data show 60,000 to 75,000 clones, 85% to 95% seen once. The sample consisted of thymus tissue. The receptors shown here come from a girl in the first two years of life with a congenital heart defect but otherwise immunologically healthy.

The CDR3 region has the DNA TGCGCCAGCAGGGCGGGAGAGTCGGGGAATGAGCAGTTCTTC. As protein: CASRAGESGNEQFF. J is TRBJ2-1 and V is TRBV10-2; 7 bases fit TRBD2. In germline, CDR1 is WSHSY, CDR2 SAAADI. Unmatched junction bases numbered 9, after V lost 6 bases and J lost 7 bases. The CDR3 consists of 14 residues.

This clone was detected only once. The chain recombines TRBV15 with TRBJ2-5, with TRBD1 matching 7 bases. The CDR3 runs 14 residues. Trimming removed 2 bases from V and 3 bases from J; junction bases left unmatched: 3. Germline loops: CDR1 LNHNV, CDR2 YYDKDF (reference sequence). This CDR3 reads CATSRKDRKETQYF. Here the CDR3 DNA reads TGTGCCACCAGCAGAAAGGACAGGAAAGAGACCCAGTACTTC. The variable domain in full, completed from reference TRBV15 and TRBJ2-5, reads DAMVIQNPRYQVTQFGKPVTLSCSQTLNHNVMYWYQQKSSQAPKLLFHYYDKDFNNEADTPDNFQSRRPNTSFCFLDIRSPGLGDTAMYLCATSRKDRKETQYFGPGTRLLVL.

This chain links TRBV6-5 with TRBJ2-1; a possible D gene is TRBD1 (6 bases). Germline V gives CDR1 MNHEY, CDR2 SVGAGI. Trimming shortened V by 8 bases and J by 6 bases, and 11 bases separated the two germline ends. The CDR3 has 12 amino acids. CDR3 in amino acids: CASHRVVNEQFF. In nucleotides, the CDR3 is TGTGCCAGCCACAGGGTTGTCAATGAGCAGTTCTTC.

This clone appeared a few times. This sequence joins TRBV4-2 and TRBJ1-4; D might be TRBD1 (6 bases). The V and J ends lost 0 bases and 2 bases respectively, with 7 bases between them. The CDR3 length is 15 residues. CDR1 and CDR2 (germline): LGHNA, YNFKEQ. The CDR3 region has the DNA TGTGCCAGCAGCCAAGAACAGGGCACTAATGAAAAACTGTTTTTT. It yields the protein CASSQEQGTNEKLFF.

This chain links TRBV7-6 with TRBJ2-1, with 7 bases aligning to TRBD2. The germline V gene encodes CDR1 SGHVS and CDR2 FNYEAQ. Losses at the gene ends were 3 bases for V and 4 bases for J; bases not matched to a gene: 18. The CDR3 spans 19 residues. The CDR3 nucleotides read TGTGCCAGCAGCTTCTCTCAGCCCGCCGGGACTACGGCTTACAATGAGCAGTTCTTC. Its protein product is CASSFSQPAGTTAYNEQFF.

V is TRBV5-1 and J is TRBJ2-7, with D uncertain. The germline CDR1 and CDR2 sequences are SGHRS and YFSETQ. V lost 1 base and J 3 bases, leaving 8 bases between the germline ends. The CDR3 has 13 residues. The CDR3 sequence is CASSLLAGYEQYF. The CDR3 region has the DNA TGCGCCAGCAGCTTGCTGGCTGGCTACGAGCAGTACTTC.

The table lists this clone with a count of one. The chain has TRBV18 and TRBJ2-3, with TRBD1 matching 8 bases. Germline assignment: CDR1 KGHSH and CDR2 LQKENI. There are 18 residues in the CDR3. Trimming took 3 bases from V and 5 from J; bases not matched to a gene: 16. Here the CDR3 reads CASSPTIRDRRAGDTQYF. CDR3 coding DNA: TGTGCCAGCTCACCCACTATAAGGGACAGGCGGGCGGGAGATACGCAGTATTTT. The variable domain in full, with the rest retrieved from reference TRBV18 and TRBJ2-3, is NAGVMQNPRHLVRRRGQEARLRCSPMKGHSHVYWYRQLPEEGLKFMVYLQKENIIDESGMPKERFSAEFPKEGPSILRIQQVVRGDSAAYFCASSPTIRDRRAGDTQYFGPGTRLTVL.

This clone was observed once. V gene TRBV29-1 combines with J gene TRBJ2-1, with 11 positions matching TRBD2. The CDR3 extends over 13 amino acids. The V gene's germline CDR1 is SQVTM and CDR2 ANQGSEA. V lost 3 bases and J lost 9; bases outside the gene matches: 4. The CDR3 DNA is TGCAGCGTTGAGGCCACTAGCGGGAGTGAGCAGTTCTTC. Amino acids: CSVEATSGSEQFF.